Presented here are 8 T cell receptor beta chains from one specimen sequenced in a study of CD8 T cells in ankylosing spondylitis. Findings and limits, study-wide: Blood from ankylosing spondylitis patients appeared to carry a characteristic roughly 8-variant TCR beta motif.

No antigen has been identified for these receptors. TCRdb processed the 5' RACE reads anew with MiXCR; each CDR3 protein has one entry. The sample has around 480,000 distinct CDR3 sequences; 17% are singletons. Sequenced sample: blood, either unsorted or a sorted T cell fraction (not recorded which). These TCRs come from a male donor with ankylosing spondylitis.

The table lists this clonotype with a few counts. The rearrangement joins TRBV28 to TRBJ1-5; D gene uncertain. This CDR3 is 14 amino acids long. Germline V gene data show CDR1 as MDHEN and CDR2 as SYDVKM. The V gene lost 6 bases and the J gene lost 4 bases, with 13 bases spanning the gap. This CDR3 is CASSPIEGNQPQHF. The CDR3 bases are TGTGCCAGCAGCCCCATAGAGGGTAATCAGCCCCAGCATTTT.

There are a few counts of this clonotype. V and J are TRBV20-1 and TRBJ2-1; 11 bases align to TRBD2. CDR3 length: 16 amino acids. CDR1 and CDR2 from the germline V gene are DFQATT and SNEGSKA (reference sequence). Trimming at V came to 2 bases and at J to 6 bases, leaving 9 bases not matched to a gene. The CDR3 nucleotides read TGCAGTGCTAGAAGAGGGACTAGCGGACGCATCAATGAGCAGTTCTTC. Amino acids: CSARRGTSGRINEQFF.

This sequence joins TRBV3-1 and TRBJ1-2; TRBD1 aligns across 10 bases. This CDR3 contains 15 residues. The J segment lost 4 bases and the V segment lost 2 bases, leaving 4 bases of the junction unmatched. Germline V gives CDR1 LGHDT, CDR2 YNNKEL (reference sequence). The CDR3 region is CASSQRRQGAYGYTF. DNA of the CDR3: TGTGCCAGCAGCCAAAGACGACAGGGGGCCTATGGCTACACCTTC.

The chain has TRBV6-1 and TRBJ1-6, with 7 bases that match TRBD1. The ends lost 5 bases at V and 5 bases at J; junction bases unmatched: 6. Germline CDR1 MNHNS, CDR2 SASEGT. The CDR3 runs 15 residues. Written as DNA, the CDR3 is TGTGCCAGCAGTCCTGGGACAGAGAATAATTCACCCCTCCACTTT. This translates into CASSPGTENNSPLHF.

The chain combines TRBV27 with TRBJ1-5; D gene ambiguous. This CDR3 region has 15 residues. V lost 4 bases and J lost 2, with 12 bases in between. The V gene's germline CDR1 is MNHEY and CDR2 SMNVEV (reference sequence). The CDR3, as DNA: TGTGCCAGCAGTTCCCAAGGGAAAGGCAATCAGCCCCAGCATTTT. Its translation: CASSSQGKGNQPQHF.

This clonotype was observed a handful of times. The rearrangement links TRBV7-9 to TRBJ2-7, with 9 positions matching TRBD1. V shed 4 bases, J shed 5 bases, and the junction held 3 bases outside the gene matches. The CDR3 consists of 13 residues. Germline loops: CDR1 SEHNR, CDR2 FQNEAQ (reference sequence). CDR3 region: CASSSTGGDEQYF. CDR3 in DNA: TGTGCCAGCAGCTCGACAGGGGGGGACGAGCAGTACTTC.

The chain recombines TRBV20-1 with TRBJ1-1; 7 nucleotides match TRBD1. V shed 6 bases and J 3 bases; nucleotides not matched to a gene: 7. In germline, CDR1 is DFQATT, CDR2 SNEGSKA (reference sequence). The CDR3 is made up of 13 amino acids. The CDR3 DNA sequence: TGCAGTGCGGCAGGGGGTGTGGACACTGAAGCTTTCTTT. It codes for CSAAGGVDTEAFF.

This clonotype was found a few times. The V call is TRBV20-1, the J call TRBJ1-3; 9 nucleotides agree with TRBD1. The CDR3 length is 15 residues. V was pared by 3 bases and J by 2 bases, with 5 bases of the junction left unmatched. Germline CDR1 DFQATT, CDR2 SNEGSKA (reference sequence). The CDR3 region is CSARNGQGPGNTIYF. CDR3 nucleotide sequence: TGCAGTGCTAGGAATGGACAGGGGCCTGGAAACACCATATATTTT.